The clone carrying this T cell receptor (beta chain) was detected ten times or more. Its antigen remains unidentified. The record originates from a study of early T cells in non-severe SARS-CoV-2 infection. Study summary: Whole-blood bulk RNA, unsorted, was sequenced, and chains were unpaired. Study-level points and caveats: The matching step, a VDJdb search, favored anti-spike CD8 responses and missed private and CD4 specificities.

The protocol attached unique molecular identifiers to individual cDNA molecules. TCRdb re-called the 5' RACE reads with MiXCR, one entry per CDR3 protein. The sample records 29,000 or so distinct CDR3 sequences, about 10% being singletons. The CDR3 spans 12 residues. The germline V gene encodes CDR1 SQVTM and CDR2 ANQGSEA. Deletions cut 3 bases from V and 1 base from J, with 6 bases between. This rearrangement joins TRBV29-1 to TRBJ1-1, with unresolved D. The TCR originated in an adult who was a healthcare worker with PCR-confirmed SARS-CoV-2 infection or an uninfected control (not recorded which). The sequencing input was whole blood. Written as DNA, the CDR3 is TGCAGCGTTGACGACACGAACACTGAAGCTTTCTTT. It is translated as CSVDDTNTEAFF.